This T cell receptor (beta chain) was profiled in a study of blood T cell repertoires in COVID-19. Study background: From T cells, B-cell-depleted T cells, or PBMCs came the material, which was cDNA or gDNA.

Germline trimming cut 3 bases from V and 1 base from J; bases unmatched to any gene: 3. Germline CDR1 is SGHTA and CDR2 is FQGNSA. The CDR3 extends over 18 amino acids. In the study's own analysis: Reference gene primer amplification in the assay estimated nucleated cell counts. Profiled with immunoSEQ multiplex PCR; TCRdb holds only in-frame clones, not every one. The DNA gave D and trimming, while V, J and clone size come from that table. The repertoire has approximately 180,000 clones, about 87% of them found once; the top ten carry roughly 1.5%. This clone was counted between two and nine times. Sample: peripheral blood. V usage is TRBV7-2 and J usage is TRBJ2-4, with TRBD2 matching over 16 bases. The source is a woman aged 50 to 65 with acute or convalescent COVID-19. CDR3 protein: CASSLGLAGGRAKNIQYF. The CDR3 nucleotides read TGTGCCAGCAGCTTGGGACTAGCGGGAGGGCGTGCCAAAAACATTCAGTACTTC.